Listed here is a single T cell receptor (beta chain). Germline lookup yields CDR1 LNHDA and CDR2 SQIVND (reference sequence). There are 16 residues in the CDR3. Losses at the gene ends were 3 bases for V and 3 bases for J; bases not matched to a gene: 9. The repertoire was sequenced with immunoSEQ multiplex PCR; TCRdb's copy has only in-frame clones and lacks some. Counted here are roughly 290,000 clones, about 85% occurring once; the ten biggest clones make up 0.87%. The data derive from a study of blood T cell repertoires in COVID-19. On the study more broadly: Italy, Spain and the United States were the sources of the convalescent and acute COVID-19 samples. T cells, B-cell-depleted T cells, or PBMCs supplied cDNA or gDNA.

Seattle cases were enrolled at active infection and followed longitudinally. Sequenced material: peripheral blood. The chain is built from TRBV19 and TRBJ2-3, with 7 bases matching TRBD1. The receptor was derived from a human donor with COVID-19, enrolled during active disease. The donor label of this sample is uncertain. The CDR3 coding sequence is TGTGCCAGTAGTATCCCCCACAGGGGAAGTACAGATACGCAGTATTTT. This sequence encodes CASSIPHRGSTDTQYF.